A single sample is the source of the 25 T cell receptor beta chains below, sequenced in a study of shared clonotypes between healthy human individuals. CD45RO-negative cells were positively selected for CCR7, leaving out terminally differentiated effector memory CD45RA+ cells. This table comes from immunoSEQ multiplex PCR, and its TCRdb copy is limited to in-frame clones, with some not included. This table holds about 680,000 clones, roughly nine tenths found once. The sequenced sample consisted of naive CD8+ T cells sorted from blood. All receptors derive from a man aged 25 to 40 in good health.

This clone was counted between two and nine times. The V call is TRBV7-9, the J call TRBJ2-1; 9 bases line up with TRBD2. CDR3 length: 14 amino acids. Germline loops: CDR1 SEHNR, CDR2 FQNEAQ (reference sequence). Trimming at V came to 5 bases and at J to 4 bases, leaving 3 bases not matched to a gene. The DNA of the CDR3 is TGTGCCAGCAGCCGACTAGCGGATTACAATGAGCAGTTCTTC. Its translation is CASSRLADYNEQFF.

This clone was counted between two and nine times. The chain uses TRBV10-2 and TRBJ2-5; D is unclear. Trimming took off 2 bases at V and 1 base at J, with 11 bases between the two ends. Per the germline V gene, CDR1 is WSHSY and CDR2 is SAAADI. CDR3 length: 15 residues. The CDR3 spells CASSERDKSQETQYF. DNA of the CDR3: TGCGCCAGCAGTGAGAGGGATAAGAGCCAAGAGACCCAGTACTTC.

This clone was found a few times. This chain uses TRBV13 with TRBJ2-7; D ambiguous. CDR3 length equals 12 residues. V gave up 4 bases and J gave up 7 bases, with 11 bases separating them. Looked up from germline, CDR1 is PRHDT and CDR2 is FYEKMQ (reference sequence). The CDR3 protein is CASSSLSGEQYF. The DNA of the CDR3 is TGTGCCAGCAGCTCCCTCTCAGGAGAGCAGTACTTC.

The chain carries TRBV7-2 and TRBJ2-3; D gene unclear. V was trimmed by 5 bases and J by 5 bases, leaving 8 bases between them. In germline, CDR1 is SGHTA, CDR2 FQGNSA. The CDR3 loop spans 12 amino acids. CDR3 in amino acids: CASSRILDTQYF. Written as DNA, the CDR3 is TGTGCCAGCAGCCGAATACTAGATACGCAGTATTTT. The complete variable domain, with remaining parts taken from reference TRBV7-2 and TRBJ2-3, reads GAGVSQSPSNKVTEKGKDVELRCDPISGHTALYWYRQSLGQGLEFLIYFQGNSAPDKSGLPSDRFSAERTGGSVSTLTIQRTQQEDSAVYLCASSRILDTQYFGPGTRLTVL.

This clone was recorded a few times. The chain recombines TRBV19 with TRBJ2-1; D gene ambiguous. V was cut by 3 bases and J by 0 bases, with 12 bases left in between. This CDR3 region has 16 residues. Germline V gene data show CDR1 as LNHDA and CDR2 as SQIVND (reference sequence). CDR3 nucleotide sequence: TGTGCCAGTAGTATGGGTCGAAGGAGCTCCTACAATGAGCAGTTCTTC. Translated: CASSMGRRSSYNEQFF.

There are a few counts of this clone. As DNA, the CDR3 is TGTGCCAGCATCCCAGGAGGGGTAGCCAGACTGAACACTGAAGCTTTCTTT. Translating gives CASIPGGVARLNTEAFF. The rearrangement joins TRBV28 to TRBJ1-1; TRBD1 is a possible D gene (5 bases). Germline loops: CDR1 MDHEN, CDR2 SYDVKM. This CDR3 is built from 17 residues. Trimming removed 7 bases from V and 0 bases from J, with 21 bases in between. The complete variable domain, with remaining parts taken from reference TRBV28 and TRBJ1-1, reads DVKVTQSSRYLVKRTGEKVFLECVQDMDHENMFWYRQDPGLGLRLIYFSYDVKMKEKGDIPEGYSVSREKKERFSLILESASTNQTSMYLCASIPGGVARLNTEAFFGQGTRLTVV.

The V gene is TRBV4-3, the J gene TRBJ2-1, with TRBD2 as a possible D gene (5 bases). Germline CDR1 is LGHNA and CDR2 is YSLEER. CDR3 length: 15 amino acids. Trimming shortened V by 4 bases and J by 8 bases, and 18 bases separated the two germline ends. The CDR3 sequence: CASSPFSGERHEQFF. Here the CDR3 DNA reads TGCGCCAGCAGCCCCTTCTCAGGCGAGCGGCATGAGCAGTTCTTC.

This clone appeared a single time. The genes are TRBV6-1 and TRBJ1-3; TRBD1 matches at 7 bases. The CDR3 totals 16 residues. CDR1 and CDR2 (germline): MNHNS, SASEGT. V dropped 4 bases and J dropped 4; count of bases not matched to a gene: 10. CDR3 region: CASSGYAGGGGNTIYF. CDR3 DNA: TGTGCCAGCAGTGGCTATGCAGGGGGTGGAGGAAACACCATATATTTT.

The rearrangement joins TRBV7-6 to TRBJ1-2; possible D gene TRBD1, 6 bases. Between the trimmed V and J ends, which lost 5 bases and 3 bases, there was a span of 16 bases. There are 15 residues in the CDR3. CDR1 is SGHVS, CDR2 FNYEAQ, per germline. The CDR3 is CASSRTVGIDYGYTF. The CDR3 DNA is TGTGCCAGCAGCAGGACAGTCGGTATTGACTATGGCTACACCTTC. The complete variable domain, with remaining parts taken from reference TRBV7-6 and TRBJ1-2, reads GAGVSQSPRYKVTKRGQDVALRCDPISGHVSLYWYRQALGQGPEFLTYFNYEAQQDKSGLPNDRFSAERPEGSISTLTIQRTEQRDSAMYRCASSRTVGIDYGYTFGSGTRLTVV.

Only one count was recorded for this clone. V and J are TRBV27 and TRBJ2-3; tentative D call: TRBD2 (5 bases). This CDR3 has 15 residues. The ends were cut back, 5 bases at V and 2 bases at J, with 14 bases in the middle. Germline CDR1 MNHEY, CDR2 SMNVEV (reference sequence). The CDR3 is CASSPRGNPTDTQYF. CDR3 bases: TGTGCCAGCAGTCCCCGAGGGAACCCCACAGATACGCAGTATTTT.

The chain uses TRBV7-8 and TRBJ2-1; 7 bases line up with TRBD2. CDR1 and CDR2 (germline): SGHVS, FQNEAQ. The CDR3 extends over 16 amino acids. Losses at the gene ends were 2 bases for V and 6 bases for J; bases not matched to a gene: 10. This CDR3 is CASSLPEASGPNEQFF. CDR3 sequence (DNA): TGTGCCAGCAGCTTACCTGAGGCTAGCGGACCCAATGAGCAGTTCTTC.

The chain is built from TRBV29-1 and TRBJ1-2; D possibly corresponds to TRBD1 (5 bases). Trimming removed 3 bases from V and 6 bases from J, with 11 bases in between. CDR3 length: 12 residues. Per germline, CDR1 SQVTM and CDR2 ANQGSEA. The CDR3 is CSVEQGGDGYTF. CDR3 nucleotide sequence: TGCAGCGTTGAGCAGGGTGGGGATGGCTACACCTTC.

Remarks on this clone: The identical CDR3 is also encoded by other nucleotide sequences in the sample. V gene TRBV7-9 combines with J gene TRBJ2-1; no reliable D call. The CDR3 totals 11 residues. Between the trimmed V and J ends, which lost 5 bases and 8 bases, there was a span of 7 bases. Germline CDR1 is SEHNR and CDR2 is FQNEAQ (reference sequence). In DNA, the CDR3 is TGTGCCAGCAGCCCCTTAGATGAGCAGTTCTTC. It encodes CASSPLDEQFF. The whole variable domain, remainder taken from reference TRBV7-9 and TRBJ2-1, is DTGVSQNPRHKITKRGQNVTFRCDPISEHNRLYWYRQTLGQGPEFLTYFQNEAQLEKSRLLSDRFSAERPKGSFSTLEIQRTEQGDSAMYLCASSPLDEQFFGPGTRLTVL.

The gene calls are TRBV27 and TRBJ2-7; D might be TRBD1 or TRBD2, each matching 6 bases. The germline gives CDR1 MNHEY, CDR2 SMNVEV (reference sequence). The CDR3 is 12 residues long. Deletions cut 4 bases from V and 5 bases from J, with 9 bases between. CDR3 sequence (DNA): TGTGCCAGCAGTTCGGGGGCCCACGAGCAGTACTTC. It is translated as CASSSGAHEQYF.

V gene TRBV28 combines with J gene TRBJ2-7; perhaps D is TRBD1 or TRBD2 (7 bases each). The CDR3 is made up of 14 amino acids. The V end was cut by 5 bases, the J end by 7 bases, with 18 bases between. Germline V CDR1 and CDR2: MDHEN, SYDVKM. The CDR3, as DNA: TGTGCCAGCAGTAACAGGGGCTGGACTAGGGAGCAGTACTTC. Protein: CASSNRGWTREQYF.

The chain employs TRBV28 and TRBJ1-2, with D possibly TRBD1 on 6 matching bases. The CDR3 consists of 15 residues. Trimming shortened V by 3 bases and J by 7 bases, and 18 bases separated the two germline ends. In germline, CDR1 is MDHEN, CDR2 SYDVKM. The CDR3: CASSFSSLGGPGYTF. For the CDR3, the DNA is TGTGCCAGCAGTTTTAGTAGTTTGGGGGGCCCTGGCTACACCTTC.

The CDR3 DNA is TGCGCCAGCAGCTGGACAGTTCAGGACGAGCAGTACTTC. This gives the protein CASSWTVQDEQYF. This chain uses TRBV5-1 with TRBJ2-7; TRBD1 is a possible D gene (6 bases). CDR3 length: 13 residues. CDR1 is SGHRS, CDR2 YFSETQ, per germline. Trimming cost V 3 bases and J 5 bases, with 12 bases left between them.

The chain joins TRBV10-1 to TRBJ2-7; no definite D call. This CDR3 region has 16 residues. Germline CDR1 is WNHNN and CDR2 is SYGVQD (reference sequence). Trimming stripped 3 bases from V and 0 bases from J, with 15 bases between. The CDR3 DNA sequence: TGCGCCAGCAGTGACTACACGGTGATGGGCTCCTACGAGCAGTACTTC. It yields the protein CASSDYTVMGSYEQYF.

V usage is TRBV7-9 and J usage is TRBJ2-2, with TRBD1 matching 11 bases. The CDR3 covers 18 residues. The germline CDR1 and CDR2 sequences are SEHNR and FQNEAQ (reference sequence). J gave up 6 bases and V 5 bases, and 14 bases lay outside the gene matches. The chain's CDR3 is CASSAKGQGAGFAGELFF. The CDR3 nucleotides read TGTGCCAGCAGCGCAAAAGGACAGGGGGCGGGTTTTGCCGGGGAGCTGTTTTTT.

The chain links TRBV7-2 to TRBJ1-1; D is uncertain. V dropped 5 bases and J dropped 1 base, with 14 bases sitting between them. Germline V CDR1 and CDR2: SGHTA, FQGNSA. This CDR3 contains 15 residues. DNA of the CDR3: TGTGCCAGCAGCCCCCTCTGGGGAGGGAACACTGAAGCTTTCTTT. It encodes CASSPLWGGNTEAFF.

The chain uses TRBV6-6 and TRBJ2-5; 8 nucleotides agree with TRBD1. In germline, CDR1 is MNHNY, CDR2 SVGAGI (reference sequence). V lost 5 bases and J lost 5; bases outside the gene matches: 7. CDR3 length: 14 amino acids. CDR3 region: CASSTTGVWETQYF. DNA of the CDR3: TGTGCCAGCAGTACGACAGGGGTTTGGGAGACCCAGTACTTC.

The V call is TRBV9, the J call TRBJ1-1; TRBD1 might be the D (6 bases). CDR1 is SGDLS and CDR2 is YYNGEE in the germline V gene. V dropped 4 bases and J dropped 7 bases, with 14 bases sitting between them. There are 13 residues in the CDR3. CDR3 in amino acids: CASSPQGTIEAFF. Written as DNA, the CDR3 is TGTGCCAGCAGCCCCCAGGGGACAATTGAAGCTTTCTTT.

This clone is a singleton in its sample. The V and J genes are TRBV7-9 and TRBJ2-2, with a tentative D call TRBD1 (5 bases). CDR1 is SEHNR and CDR2 is FQNEAQ in the germline V gene (reference sequence). Trimming shortened V by 5 bases and J by 7 bases, and 23 bases separated the two germline ends. The CDR3 loop spans 17 amino acids. The chain's CDR3 is CASSPYRTPFPVGELFF. The CDR3 DNA reads as TGTGCCAGCAGCCCTTACCGGACACCATTCCCAGTCGGGGAGCTGTTTTTT.

The V and J genes are TRBV7-9 and TRBJ2-2; 9 bases fit TRBD1. The trim removed 5 bases at V and 9 bases at J, leaving 19 bases unmatched. The CDR3 has 18 residues. The germline gives CDR1 SEHNR, CDR2 FQNEAQ (reference sequence). CDR3 in amino acids: CASSPPLIRDRDHRELFF. In nucleotides, the CDR3 is TGTGCCAGCAGCCCCCCGCTTATCCGGGACAGGGATCACCGGGAGCTGTTTTTT.

The chain couples TRBV5-5 to TRBJ2-7, with D unclear. Germline V lookup: CDR1 SGHKS, CDR2 YYEKEE (reference sequence). With 0 bases removed from V and 5 bases from J, the gap between germline ends came to 6 bases. CDR3 length: 12 amino acids. In DNA form, the CDR3 reads TGTGCCAGCAGCTTGGTTGGAGACGAGCAGTACTTC. It yields the protein CASSLVGDEQYF.